The 32 T cell receptor beta chains listed next were all sequenced from one sample in a study of cytomegalovirus exposure and HLA in healthy donors. Amplification used 60 Vbeta primers and 13 Jbeta primers. TCRdb's copy holds only in-frame clones and misses some; the assay was immunoSEQ multiplex PCR. The sample has 120,000 to 150,000 clones, under 90% seen once; the top ten hold less than 3%. Sequenced input: PBMCs. The receptors come from a male donor in good health and CMV-seronegative.

The genes are TRBV6-6 and TRBJ2-5, with unresolved D. V was clipped by 6 bases and J by 5 bases, with 10 bases between them. The CDR3 covers 12 residues. Per germline, CDR1 MNHNY and CDR2 SVGAGI (reference sequence). The CDR3 region is CASSPPLETQYF. CDR3 bases: TGTGCCAGCAGCCCCCCCTTGGAGACCCAGTACTTC.

This rearrangement joins TRBV5-1 to TRBJ2-2; 11 bases line up with TRBD2. CDR3 length: 15 amino acids. V shed 4 bases, J shed 5 bases, and the junction held 4 bases outside the gene matches. Germline V gives CDR1 SGHRS, CDR2 YFSETQ. The CDR3 loop is CASSRGLAETGELFF. The CDR3 nucleotides read TGCGCCAGCAGCCGGGGACTAGCGGAGACCGGGGAGCTGTTTTTT.

The rearrangement links TRBV18 to TRBJ2-3, with 8 bases matching TRBD2. V lost 2 bases to trimming and J lost 2 bases; unmatched junction nucleotides: 9. Germline CDR1 is KGHSH and CDR2 is LQKENI. This CDR3 spans 17 amino acids. CDR3 sequence (DNA): TGTGCCAGCTCACCAGGGTGGTTAGCGGGGAACACAGATACGCAGTATTTT. Protein: CASSPGWLAGNTDTQYF.

The V gene is TRBV11-2, the J gene TRBJ2-3; TRBD2 aligns across 8 bases. With V trimmed by 2 bases and J by 2 bases, 9 bases remained unmatched. There are 17 residues in the CDR3. The germline V gene encodes CDR1 SGHAT and CDR2 FQNNGV. In nucleotides, the CDR3 is TGTGCCAGCAGCTTAAGGCGGGGGGCCGGAAACACAGATACGCAGTATTTT. Translation gives CASSLRRGAGNTDTQYF.

The chain carries TRBV27 and TRBJ2-3, with D hard to call. The CDR3 covers 12 residues. Per the germline V gene, CDR1 is MNHEY and CDR2 is SMNVEV (reference sequence). V dropped 5 bases and J dropped 6 bases, with 9 bases sitting between them. The CDR3, as DNA: TGTGCCAGCAGTCCGAGGATTGATACGCAGTATTTT. This sequence encodes CASSPRIDTQYF.

V is TRBV4-3 and J is TRBJ1-2; tentative D call: TRBD1 (5 bases). V lost 3 bases, J lost 7 bases, and 12 bases lay in between. The V gene's germline CDR1 is LGHNA and CDR2 YSLEER. This CDR3 is built from 13 residues. The CDR3 loop is CASSQQGGSGYTF. The CDR3 bases are TGCGCCAGCAGCCAGCAGGGCGGTAGTGGCTACACCTTC.

Here the CDR3 DNA reads TGCGCCAGCAGCCCCGGGACAGCAATTACGGGCAATCAGCCCCAGCATTTT. This encodes CASSPGTAITGNQPQHF. The chain recombines TRBV4-1 with TRBJ1-5; TRBD1 matches at 7 bases. Germline CDR1 MGHRA, CDR2 YSYEKL. Losses at the gene ends were 4 bases for V and 2 bases for J; bases not matched to a gene: 11. The CDR3 has 17 amino acids.

The gene calls are TRBV7-2 and TRBJ1-2; D is unresolved. The ends were cut back, 5 bases at V and 5 bases at J, with 9 bases in the middle. Germline CDR1 is SGHTA and CDR2 is FQGNSA. There are 12 residues in the CDR3. CDR3 residues: CASSPRRYGYTF. CDR3 coding DNA: TGTGCCAGCAGCCCTCGCCGGTATGGCTACACCTTC.

The chain links TRBV6-5 to TRBJ2-1, with 14 bases that match TRBD2. The V gene's germline CDR1 is MNHEY and CDR2 SVGAGI. V lost 2 bases to trimming and J lost 8 bases; unmatched junction nucleotides: 5. CDR3 length equals 16 residues. The CDR3 reads CASSYGTSGSQDEQFF. Written as DNA, the CDR3 is TGTGCCAGCAGTTACGGGACTAGCGGGAGTCAGGATGAGCAGTTCTTC.

V usage is TRBV28 and J usage is TRBJ2-7; maybe TRBD1 (6 bases). The CDR3 length is 13 residues. Germline V CDR1 and CDR2: MDHEN, SYDVKM. V was clipped by 6 bases and J by 3 bases, with 12 bases between them. CDR3: CASRGTPRYEQYF. CDR3 DNA sequence: TGTGCCAGCAGAGGGACACCGCGCTACGAGCAGTACTTC.

This clone occurred a few times. V and J are TRBV29-1 and TRBJ2-5; tentative D call: TRBD2 (6 bases). The J call may be in error: the DNA end matches TRBJ2-7 better. Looked up from germline, CDR1 is SQVTM and CDR2 is ANQGSEA. The CDR3 consists of 13 residues. The CDR3 sequence is CSFRLGGNNEQYF. The CDR3 DNA is TGCAGCTTCCGGCTGGGGGGTAACAACGAGCAGTACTTC.

This clone was found once. The genes are TRBV10-2 and TRBJ2-7, with 9 bases lining up with TRBD2. Germline-derived CDR1 and CDR2 are WSHSY and SAAADI. The CDR3 has 15 residues. With 3 bases clipped from V and 4 bases from J, the junction kept 7 bases outside the gene matches. The CDR3 DNA sequence: TGCGCCAGCAGTGATTCTAGCGGGACCGTTTACGAGCAGTACTTC. Amino acids: CASSDSSGTVYEQYF.

The chain combines TRBV19 with TRBJ2-3; 9 nucleotides align to TRBD2. Trimming removed 0 bases from V and 3 bases from J; junction bases left unmatched: 1. Germline assignment: CDR1 LNHDA and CDR2 SQIVND (reference sequence). This CDR3 contains 15 residues. The CDR3 DNA reads TGTGCCAGTAGTATAGATCTAGCGGGGACAGATACGCAGTATTTT. Translation gives CASSIDLAGTDTQYF.

This CDR3 is CATRGSGRGTEAFF. The DNA for the CDR3 is TGTGCCACCAGAGGATCGGGCAGAGGGACTGAAGCTTTCTTT. The chain uses TRBV21-1 and TRBJ1-1. TRBV21-1 is tagged as a pseudogene. CDR3 length equals 14 residues.

V is TRBV18 and J is TRBJ1-5; 7 bases fit TRBD1. From germline, CDR1 is KGHSH and CDR2 LQKENI. Losses at the gene ends were 4 bases for V and 3 bases for J; bases not matched to a gene: 6. The CDR3 has 15 amino acids. The CDR3 here is CASSLSDRSNQPQHF. The CDR3 DNA follows: TGTGCCAGCTCACTTTCGGACAGGTCCAATCAGCCCCAGCATTTT.

The chain combines TRBV11-2 with TRBJ2-1; 10 nucleotides agree with TRBD2. This CDR3 region has 15 residues. Germline V gene lookup returns CDR1 SGHAT and CDR2 FQNNGV. With V trimmed by 1 base and J by 4 bases, 1 base remained unmatched. CDR3 amino acids: CASSLAAGGYNEQFF. DNA for the CDR3: TGTGCCAGCAGCTTAGCAGCGGGAGGGTACAATGAGCAGTTCTTC.

This clone was counted only a few times. The chain employs TRBV2 and TRBJ1-5; D is perhaps TRBD1 (5 bases). Trimming cost V 2 bases and J 3 bases, with 8 bases left between them. The germline V gene has CDR1 SNHLY and CDR2 FYNNEI. The CDR3 covers 14 residues. The CDR3 spells CASSESGINQPQHF. The CDR3 nucleotides read TGTGCCAGCAGTGAATCAGGGATCAATCAGCCCCAGCATTTT. Filled out from reference TRBV2 and TRBJ1-5, the complete variable domain reads EPEVTQTPSHQVTQMGQEVILRCVPISNHLYFYWYRQILGQKVEFLVSFYNNEISEKSEIFDDQFSVERPDGSNFTLKIRSTKLEDSAMYFCASSESGINQPQHFGDGTRLSIL.

There are a few counts of this clone. The chain is built from TRBV13 and TRBJ2-1, with 7 bases lining up with TRBD1. Germline lookup yields CDR1 PRHDT and CDR2 FYEKMQ (reference sequence). V dropped 5 bases and J dropped 8; count of bases not matched to a gene: 6. The CDR3 totals 13 residues. The DNA for the CDR3 is TGTGCCAGCAGCCCAGACAGGGACCATGAGCAGTTCTTC. Translated, it gives CASSPDRDHEQFF.

This chain joins TRBV27 and TRBJ2-1; 9 nucleotides agree with TRBD2. J gave up 6 bases and V 6 bases, and 6 bases lay outside the gene matches. The CDR3 totals 14 residues. Germline CDR1 and CDR2: MNHEY and SMNVEV (reference sequence). CDR3 region: CASRGSGRFNEQFF. CDR3 coding DNA: TGTGCCAGCAGAGGGAGCGGGAGGTTCAATGAGCAGTTCTTC.

This sequence joins TRBV19 and TRBJ1-4; no definite D call. Trimming removed 4 bases from V and 0 bases from J, with 9 bases in between. This CDR3 is built from 15 residues. Germline CDR1 reads LNHDA; CDR2 reads SQIVND (reference sequence). This chain's CDR3 is CASSNRGTTNEKLFF. For the CDR3, the DNA is TGTGCCAGTAGTAACCGAGGGACAACTAATGAAAAACTGTTTTTT.

The chain couples TRBV18 to TRBJ1-2, with no clear D. Trimming pared 5 bases from V and 3 bases from J, leaving 13 bases between. CDR3 size: 14 residues. Germline V gene sequence: CDR1 KGHSH, CDR2 LQKENI. This CDR3 reads CASSEVLRDYGYTF. CDR3 DNA sequence: TGTGCCAGCTCAGAGGTATTGAGAGACTATGGCTACACCTTC.

The V gene is TRBV7-2, the J gene TRBJ2-5; D may be TRBD1 (6 bases). V gave up 5 bases and J gave up 2 bases, with 9 bases separating them. Per germline, CDR1 SGHTA and CDR2 FQGNSA. CDR3 length: 13 amino acids. CDR3 in amino acids: CASSPGQQETQYF. CDR3 bases: TGTGCCAGCAGCCCCGGACAGCAAGAGACCCAGTACTTC.

This chain joins TRBV28 and TRBJ2-5, with TRBD2 as a possible D gene (7 bases). Per germline, CDR1 MDHEN and CDR2 SYDVKM. The CDR3 extends over 17 amino acids. The V gene lost 6 bases and the J gene lost 1 base, with 21 bases spanning the gap. The CDR3 region is CASSLPGGGWSQETQYF. CDR3 in DNA: TGTGCCAGCAGCTTGCCAGGCGGGGGCTGGAGCCAAGAGACCCAGTACTTC. The full variable domain, in which reference TRBV28 and TRBJ2-5 provide the parts outside the CDR3, is DVKVTQSSRYLVKRTGEKVFLECVQDMDHENMFWYRQDPGLGLRLIYFSYDVKMKEKGDIPEGYSVSREKKERFSLILESASTNQTSMYLCASSLPGGGWSQETQYFGPGTRLLVL.

This rearrangement joins TRBV4-3 to TRBJ1-1; unclear D gene. This CDR3 region has 15 residues. CDR1 and CDR2 (germline): LGHNA, YSLEER. Trimming shortened V by 0 bases and J by 10 bases, and 18 bases separated the two germline ends. The CDR3 DNA sequence: TGCGCCAGCAGCCAAGATCACAGCGGAGCGTTCCCAGCTTTCTTT. It translates to CASSQDHSGAFPAFF.

The V gene is TRBV28, the J gene TRBJ2-2, with 7 bases matching TRBD1. V shed 7 bases and J 3 bases; nucleotides not matched to a gene: 5. The germline gives CDR1 MDHEN, CDR2 SYDVKM. The CDR3 extends over 14 amino acids. CDR3 DNA sequence: TGTGCCAGCAAGGCCCAGGGGGACACCGGGGAGCTGTTTTTT. It codes for CASKAQGDTGELFF.

This clone was observed a handful of times. The rearrangement links TRBV6-5 to TRBJ1-1, with D tentatively TRBD1 (5 bases). Germline V gene lookup returns CDR1 MNHEY and CDR2 SVGAGI. This CDR3 comprises 15 residues. The V and J ends lost 2 bases and 0 bases respectively, with 10 bases between them. The CDR3 DNA sequence: TGTGCCAGCAGTTACGGGGGAGGGATGAACACTGAAGCTTTCTTT. This codes for CASSYGGGMNTEAFF.

The chain carries TRBV4-1 and TRBJ2-7; D is unresolved. Trimming stripped 0 bases from V and 0 bases from J, with 9 bases between. The CDR3 covers 15 residues. Germline V gene lookup returns CDR1 MGHRA and CDR2 YSYEKL. CDR3 in amino acids: CASSQDLGTSYEQYF. The CDR3 nucleotides are TGCGCCAGCAGCCAAGACCTCGGTACCTCCTACGAGCAGTACTTC.

This chain links TRBV6-1 with TRBJ1-3; D might be TRBD1 (6 bases). CDR3 size: 15 residues. Looked up from germline, CDR1 is MNHNS and CDR2 is SASEGT. V gave up 7 bases and J gave up 2 bases, with 15 bases separating them. CDR3 residues: CASTLGGQTGNTIYF. CDR3 coding DNA: TGTGCCAGCACCCTTGGGGGCCAGACTGGAAACACCATATATTTT.

J is TRBJ2-1 and V is TRBV5-4; 7 nucleotides align to TRBD1. After removal of 5 bases from V and 9 bases from J, the junction contained 8 bases not matched to a gene. Germline values: CDR1 SGHNT, CDR2 YYREEE (reference sequence). This CDR3 comprises 13 residues. The CDR3 here is CASSEGQPREQFF. The CDR3 nucleotides read TGTGCCAGCAGTGAGGGACAGCCACGTGAGCAGTTCTTC.

The gene calls are TRBV30 and TRBJ2-2; TRBD2 aligns across 9 bases. The CDR3 consists of 15 residues. Germline CDR1 GTSNPN, CDR2 SVGIG (reference sequence). The V gene end was trimmed by 4 bases and the J gene end by 1 base; junction bases not matched to a gene: 4. For the CDR3, the DNA is TGTGCCTGGACTAGCGGGATACAGAACACCGGGGAGCTGTTTTTT. Its translation: CAWTSGIQNTGELFF.

CDR3 amino acids: CASSPRTGRGETQYF. The CDR3 DNA reads as TGTGCCAGCAGCCCAAGGACAGGGCGTGGAGAGACCCAGTACTTC. The chain couples TRBV7-2 to TRBJ2-5; 8 nucleotides agree with TRBD1. Germline V gives CDR1 SGHTA, CDR2 FQGNSA. J lost 4 bases, V lost 5 bases, and 9 bases had no gene match. The CDR3 length is 15 residues. The variable domain in full, with the rest retrieved from reference TRBV7-2 and TRBJ2-5, is GAGVSQSPSNKVTEKGKDVELRCDPISGHTALYWYRQSLGQGLEFLIYFQGNSAPDKSGLPSDRFSAERTGGSVSTLTIQRTQQEDSAVYLCASSPRTGRGETQYFGPGTRLLVL.

The V call is TRBV4-1, the J call TRBJ2-1; 8 bases are a match to TRBD1. This CDR3 region has 16 residues. V shed 1 base, J shed 6 bases, and the junction held 8 bases outside the gene matches. Per the germline V gene, CDR1 is MGHRA and CDR2 is YSYEKL. CDR3 sequence reads: CASSQAAGGAINEQFF. In nucleotides, the CDR3 is TGCGCCAGCAGCCAAGCCGCAGGGGGCGCCATCAATGAGCAGTTCTTC.